The T cell receptor beta chain under discussion was sequenced for a study of blood T cells in healthy people across ages. Primed by a sample-barcoded 5' primer and a J-beta primer mix, a second PCR proceeded for about 7 to 11 cycles. Every cDNA molecule bore a tag from a template-switch adaptor containing 12 random nucleotides. In TCRdb, the 5' RACE reads were re-called with MiXCR into one record per CDR3 protein. The sample comprises about 720,000 distinct CDR3 sequences, around 25% of which are singletons, and approximately 3.7% rests with the top ten. Findings and caveats of the study: Estimates based on one million T cells were treated as lower bounds. TCR beta diversity per million T cells fell roughly linearly with age.

CDR3 length equals 16 residues. The germline gives CDR1 LNHDA, CDR2 SQIVND (reference sequence). V lost 5 bases and J 5 bases, leaving 21 bases between the germline ends. Note on this clonotype: Its antigen remains unidentified.

A further study also used this sample, focusing on T cells of mothers and their children. As reported in that work: Persistent microchimeric T cell clones were not found at ~100 per million sensitivity.

Sequencing was carried out using blood. The chain has TRBV19 and TRBJ2-5, with D possibly TRBD1 on 6 matching bases. This TCR was recovered from a boy aged 5-17 years in good health. The CDR3 region is CASSGDEWGLRETQYF. The CDR3 DNA sequence: TGTGCCAGTAGTGGGGACGAATGGGGGCTTCGGGAGACCCAGTACTTC.